Below, 29 T cell receptor beta chains from the same sample are listed, as sequenced in a study of blood T cell repertoires in COVID-19. TCRdb keeps only in-frame clones here, not all; method: immunoSEQ multiplex PCR. The profile shows about 100,000 clones, 60% to 80% of them singletons. Sequenced: peripheral blood. Receptors were obtained from a man in his 60s with active or convalescent COVID-19.

V is TRBV5-4 and J is TRBJ1-2; 9 bases align to TRBD1. The length of the CDR3 is 15 residues. In germline, CDR1 is SGHNT, CDR2 YYREEE (reference sequence). J lost 8 bases, V lost 5 bases, and 13 bases had no gene match. The CDR3 DNA reads TGTGCCAGCAGTTCCATCGGACAGGGGAGTGGCGGCTACACCTTC. Encoded protein: CASSSIGQGSGGYTF.

V and J are TRBV4-1 and TRBJ2-1; 8 bases match TRBD1. The CDR3 contains 18 residues. Trimming at V came to 4 bases and at J to 4 bases, leaving 15 bases not matched to a gene. The germline V gene has CDR1 MGHRA and CDR2 YSYEKL. CDR3 DNA: TGCGCCAGCAGCCGGGGGGATCCCGGGACAGGACTGTACAATGAGCAGTTCTTC. It encodes CASSRGDPGTGLYNEQFF.

This rearrangement joins TRBV5-1 to TRBJ2-1; D is possibly TRBD1 (6 bases). The CDR3 spans 13 residues. Germline CDR1 reads SGHRS; CDR2 reads YFSETQ. The germline V and J ends were trimmed by 4 bases and 9 bases, with 14 bases remaining between them. Written as DNA, the CDR3 is TGCGCCAGCAGCCGGGACAAATTTAGTGAGCAGTTCTTC. This sequence encodes CASSRDKFSEQFF.

The rearrangement joins TRBV11-2 to TRBJ1-2; 8 bases fit TRBD1. V was pared by 1 base and J by 8 bases, with 6 bases of the junction left unmatched. This CDR3 comprises 14 residues. Germline CDR1 SGHAT, CDR2 FQNNGV. The CDR3 spells CASSLGQGAQGYTF. DNA for the CDR3: TGTGCCAGCAGCTTAGGGCAGGGGGCTCAAGGCTACACCTTC. The full variable domain, completed using reference TRBV11-2 and TRBJ1-2, is EAGVAQSPRYKIIEKRQSVAFWCNPISGHATLYWYQQILGQGPKLLIQFQNNGVVDDSQLPKDRFSAERLKGVDSTLKIQPAKLEDSAVYLCASSLGQGAQGYTFGSGTRLTVV.

This chain links TRBV6-5 with TRBJ2-5, with 7 bases that match TRBD1. The CDR3 runs 16 residues. V trimming: 2 bases; J trimming: 1 base; junction bases outside the gene matches: 7. Germline assignment: CDR1 MNHEY and CDR2 SVGAGI. The CDR3 spells CASSYGVRGFQETQYF. The CDR3 coding sequence is TGTGCCAGCAGTTACGGCGTCAGGGGGTTCCAAGAGACCCAGTACTTC.

This rearrangement joins TRBV27 to TRBJ2-7, with a weak D call TRBD1 (6 bases). Germline CDR1 reads MNHEY; CDR2 reads SMNVEV (reference sequence). Trimming left V 6 bases short and J 7 bases short, with 13 bases between. The CDR3 extends over 12 amino acids. The CDR3 DNA reads TGTGCCAGCAGGCAACAGGGTGGGGAGCAGTACTTC. Protein product: CASRQQGGEQYF.

This clone occurred many times. The chain is built from TRBV5-1 and TRBJ2-1; D is possibly TRBD2 (6 bases). The CDR3 contains 14 residues. V was pared by 2 bases and J by 9 bases, with 15 bases between. Germline CDR1 reads SGHRS; CDR2 reads YFSETQ. CDR3 sequence: CASSFGGTRSEQFF. The CDR3 DNA is TGCGCCAGCAGCTTCGGCGGGACCCGTAGTGAGCAGTTCTTC.

CDR3: CASSLGAGRAYEQYV. In nucleotides, the CDR3 is TGTGCCAGCAGCTTAGGGGCCGGGAGGGCCTACGAGCAGTACGTC. The rearrangement links TRBV7-2 to TRBJ2-7; 8 bases are a match to TRBD2. J lost 2 bases, V lost 1 base, and 4 bases had no gene match. Germline values: CDR1 SGHTA, CDR2 FQGNSA. The CDR3 length is 15 residues.

The J gene is TRBJ1-5, the V gene TRBV30; D call uncertain. The length of the CDR3 is 13 residues. Looked up from germline, CDR1 is GTSNPN and CDR2 is SVGIG (reference sequence). V shed 1 base and J shed 4 bases, with 8 bases lying between them. The CDR3 is CAWSAGPNQPQHF. CDR3 bases: TGTGCCTGGAGTGCTGGCCCAAATCAGCCCCAGCATTTT. Full variable domain (rest looked up from reference TRBV30 and TRBJ1-5): SQTIHQWPATLVQPVGSPLSLECTVEGTSNPNLYWYRQAAGRGLQLLFYSVGIGQISSEVPQNLSASRPQDRQFILSSKKLLLSDSGFYLCAWSAGPNQPQHFGDGTRLSIL.

This chain connects TRBV5-1 to TRBJ1-4; D may be TRBD1 (5 bases). Germline V CDR1 and CDR2: SGHRS, YFSETQ. The CDR3 has 16 residues. V lost 4 bases, J lost 2 bases, and 15 bases lay in between. CDR3 nucleotides: TGCGCCAGCAGCCAGACCCCGGGACTTACTAATGAAAAACTGTTTTTT. As protein: CASSQTPGLTNEKLFF. Full variable domain (remainder filled in from reference TRBV5-1 and TRBJ1-4): KAGVTQTPRYLIKTRGQQVTLSCSPISGHRSVSWYQQTPGQGLQFLFEYFSETQRNKGNFPGRFSGRQFSNSRSEMNVSTLELGDSALYLCASSQTPGLTNEKLFFGSGTQLSVL.

V and J are TRBV19 and TRBJ2-7; 10 bases agree with TRBD2. The CDR3 loop spans 15 amino acids. V shed 6 bases, J shed 3 bases, and the junction held 8 bases outside the gene matches. The germline V gene has CDR1 LNHDA and CDR2 SQIVND (reference sequence). CDR3 DNA: TGTGCCAGTAGCCCCGGGACTAGCGCCAACTACGAGCAGTACTTC. Its translation: CASSPGTSANYEQYF.

This clone showed up just once. The chain joins TRBV7-2 to TRBJ2-3; perhaps TRBD2 as D (5 bases). The V gene's germline CDR1 is SGHTA and CDR2 FQGNSA. V was cut by 5 bases and J by 1 base, with 13 bases left in between. This CDR3 has 15 amino acids. For the CDR3, the DNA is TGTGCCAGCAGCGCGGGTATCCCCCGCACAGATACGCAGTATTTT. This encodes CASSAGIPRTDTQYF.

The rearrangement links TRBV6-1 to TRBJ2-7; D is uncertain. CDR3 length: 17 amino acids. With 4 bases removed from V and 0 bases from J, the gap between germline ends came to 19 bases. Germline V gene data show CDR1 as MNHNS and CDR2 as SASEGT. CDR3 nucleotides: TGTGCCAGCAGTGGCCCAGCGAAGACGCGATCCTCCTACGAGCAGTACTTC. Amino acids: CASSGPAKTRSSYEQYF.

This clone was detected a few times. This sequence joins TRBV28 and TRBJ1-5; D is perhaps TRBD1 (5 bases). The CDR3 is 18 amino acids. V dropped 7 bases and J dropped 1 base, with 23 bases sitting between them. Germline V gene sequence: CDR1 MDHEN, CDR2 SYDVKM. CDR3 sequence reads: CASKRAQGPGESNQPQHF. The CDR3 region has the DNA TGTGCCAGCAAGCGGGCGCAGGGTCCGGGGGAAAGCAATCAGCCCCAGCATTTT.

The rearrangement joins TRBV18 to TRBJ2-1; TRBD2 agrees at 14 bases. Germline lookup yields CDR1 KGHSH and CDR2 LQKENI. Losses at the gene ends were 3 bases for V and 7 bases for J; bases not matched to a gene: 2. This CDR3 contains 15 residues. CDR3 coding DNA: TGTGCCAGCTCACCCGGGACTAGCGGGAGAAATGAGCAGTTCTTC. Its protein product is CASSPGTSGRNEQFF.

V usage is TRBV7-7 and J usage is TRBJ2-5, with 7 positions matching TRBD1. This CDR3 has 15 amino acids. The trim removed 1 base at V and 5 bases at J, leaving 7 bases unmatched. Germline V CDR1 and CDR2: SSHAT, FNYEAQ (reference sequence). The CDR3 DNA reads as TGTGCCAGCAGCTTAGGTGAGGGGGCCTCCGAGACCCAGTACTTC. As protein: CASSLGEGASETQYF.

This clone came up a few times. V is TRBV9 and J is TRBJ2-3; D not resolved. The CDR3 sequence is 13 residues long. Germline assignment: CDR1 SGDLS and CDR2 YYNGEE. V lost 0 bases to trimming and J lost 4 bases, with 6 bases between them. The CDR3 bases are TGTGCCAGCAGCGTAGTGGCGGCAGATACGCAGTATTTT. Amino acid sequence: CASSVVAADTQYF.

The rearrangement joins TRBV19 to TRBJ2-1; 9 positions agree with TRBD2. The CDR3 is made up of 15 amino acids. CDR1 is LNHDA and CDR2 is SQIVND in the germline V gene (reference sequence). With V trimmed by 6 bases and J by 0 bases, 3 bases remained unmatched. DNA for the CDR3: TGTGCCAGTAGCCCTAGCGGGAACTCCTACAATGAGCAGTTCTTC. Translating gives CASSPSGNSYNEQFF.

This clone was counted at least ten times. V usage is TRBV7-3 and J usage is TRBJ2-7, with TRBD2 identical over 9 bases. CDR1 is SGHTA and CDR2 is FQGTGA in the germline V gene. J lost 4 bases, V lost 5 bases, and 6 bases had no gene match. This CDR3 has 14 amino acids. CDR3: CASSLLSGSYEQYF. The CDR3 region has the DNA TGTGCCAGCAGCCTCCTTAGCGGGAGTTACGAGCAGTACTTC. Using reference TRBV7-3 and TRBJ2-7 for the parts outside the CDR3, the full variable domain is GAGVSQTPSNKVTEKGKYVELRCDPISGHTALYWYRQSLGQGPEFLIYFQGTGAADDSGLPNDRFFAVRPEGSVSTLKIQRTERGDSAVYLCASSLLSGSYEQYFGPGTRLTVT.

The CDR3 coding sequence is TGTGCCAGCAGCCATCCAGCAGGGGGCCCGCAGTATTTT. It specifies CASSHPAGGPQYF. V and J are TRBV14 and TRBJ2-3, with 8 bases lining up with TRBD1. V lost 3 bases to trimming and J lost 10 bases; unmatched junction nucleotides: 6. Germline V gene data show CDR1 as SGHDN and CDR2 as FVKESK. The CDR3 runs 13 residues.

The gene calls are TRBV5-6 and TRBJ1-3, with TRBD1 matching 10 bases. The ends lost 1 base at V and 6 bases at J; junction bases unmatched: 7. CDR1 and CDR2 (germline): SGHDT, YYEEEE. The CDR3 is 16 amino acids. CDR3: CASSLSRDRGKNTIYF. CDR3 DNA: TGTGCCAGCAGCTTGAGCCGGGACAGGGGAAAAAACACCATATATTTT.

The V and J genes are TRBV29-1 and TRBJ2-1; 13 nucleotides agree with TRBD2. V gave up 6 bases and J gave up 0 bases; unmatched junction bases: 11. CDR3 length: 18 amino acids. In germline, CDR1 is SQVTM, CDR2 ANQGSEA. In nucleotides, the CDR3 is TGCAGCGTCAATGGGGGACTAGCGGGAACGAGCTCCTACAATGAGCAGTTCTTC. This encodes CSVNGGLAGTSSYNEQFF.

This chain links TRBV7-2 with TRBJ2-5; D gene ambiguous. Germline CDR1 SGHTA, CDR2 FQGNSA. The CDR3 is 14 residues long. Trimming removed 1 base at V and 4 bases at J, with 10 bases between. The CDR3 loop reads CASSLESRGETQYF. Here the CDR3 DNA reads TGTGCCAGCAGCTTAGAGTCGCGAGGAGAGACCCAGTACTTC.

In this sample, this clone is large. The chain carries TRBV9 and TRBJ2-5; 8 bases fit TRBD1. With 4 bases clipped from V and 4 bases from J, the junction kept 9 bases outside the gene matches. The CDR3 loop spans 15 amino acids. CDR1 is SGDLS and CDR2 is YYNGEE in the germline V gene. The CDR3 bases are TGTGCCAGCAGCCCCGGACAGGGTGAGGGAGAGACCCAGTACTTC. Translation gives CASSPGQGEGETQYF.

The rearrangement links TRBV6-6 to TRBJ2-2; 8 positions match TRBD1. This CDR3 contains 16 residues. With V trimmed by 7 bases and J by 1 base, 8 bases remained unmatched. Germline V gene data show CDR1 as MNHNY and CDR2 as SVGAGI (reference sequence). CDR3: CASTYEGTGNTGELFF. The CDR3 region has the DNA TGTGCCAGCACTTATGAGGGGACAGGGAACACCGGGGAGCTGTTTTTT.

This chain connects TRBV19 to TRBJ2-2; 8 bases align to TRBD1. There are 14 residues in the CDR3. Trimming cost V 4 bases and J 5 bases; bases outside gene matches: 3. Germline assignment: CDR1 LNHDA and CDR2 SQIVND (reference sequence). In DNA, the CDR3 is TGTGCCAGTAGTACCCGACAGGGGACCGGGGAGCTGTTTTTT. Its protein is CASSTRQGTGELFF.

This clone occurred once. The J gene is TRBJ2-1, the V gene TRBV27; the D gene is possibly TRBD2 (5 bases). This CDR3 region has 17 residues. V was trimmed by 7 bases and J by 7 bases, leaving 26 bases between them. Germline CDR1 reads MNHEY; CDR2 reads SMNVEV (reference sequence). The DNA for the CDR3 is TGTGCCAGCAAGCCCAGCGGAAGACCCGAGCGTTCGAATGAGCAGTTCTTC. Protein sequence: CASKPSGRPERSNEQFF.

J is TRBJ1-4 and V is TRBV19; TRBD1 is a possible D gene (5 bases). V was shortened by 6 bases and J by 6 bases, with 20 bases between the two germline ends. The germline V gene has CDR1 LNHDA and CDR2 SQIVND (reference sequence). The CDR3 contains 16 residues. The chain's CDR3 is CASSYLGGTVDEKLFF. CDR3 nucleotides: TGTGCCAGTAGCTACTTAGGCGGGACGGTGGATGAAAAACTGTTTTTT.

V and J are TRBV9 and TRBJ2-5; 8 positions match TRBD2. Germline CDR1 reads SGDLS; CDR2 reads YYNGEE. J gave up 8 bases and V 0 bases, and 6 bases lay outside the gene matches. The CDR3 is 14 residues long. This CDR3 is CASSVGSGGDTQYF. CDR3 in DNA: TGTGCCAGCAGCGTAGGGTCGGGGGGGGACACCCAGTACTTC.